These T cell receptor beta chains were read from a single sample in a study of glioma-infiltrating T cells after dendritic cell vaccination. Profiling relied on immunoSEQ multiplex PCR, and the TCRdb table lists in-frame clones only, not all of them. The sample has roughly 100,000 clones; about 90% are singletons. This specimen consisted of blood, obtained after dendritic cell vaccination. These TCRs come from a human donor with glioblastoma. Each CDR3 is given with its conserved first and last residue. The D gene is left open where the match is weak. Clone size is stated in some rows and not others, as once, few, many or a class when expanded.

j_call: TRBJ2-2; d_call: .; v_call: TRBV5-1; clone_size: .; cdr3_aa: CASRATGQANTGELFF; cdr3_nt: TGCGCCAGCAGGGCCACGGGACAAGCGAACACCGGGGAGCTGTTTTTT
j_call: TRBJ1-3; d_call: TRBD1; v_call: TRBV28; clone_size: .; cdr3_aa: CASSHRGRGISGNTIYF; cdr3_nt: TGTGCCAGCAGTCACAGGGGGCGAGGAATCTCTGGAAACACCATATATTTT
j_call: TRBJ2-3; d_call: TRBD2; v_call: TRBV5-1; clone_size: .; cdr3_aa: CASSPPSSGVTPDTQYF; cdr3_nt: TGCGCCAGCAGCCCCCCCTCTAGCGGGGTGACGCCAGATACGCAGTATTTT
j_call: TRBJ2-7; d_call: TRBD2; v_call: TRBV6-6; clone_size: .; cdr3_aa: CASSYDGRAIYEQYF; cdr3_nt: TGTGCCAGCAGTTACGACGGGAGGGCCATCTACGAGCAGTACTTC
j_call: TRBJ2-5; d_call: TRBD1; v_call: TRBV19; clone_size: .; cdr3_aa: CASSTPGPDRAQYF; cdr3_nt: TGTGCCAGTAGTACCCCGGGCCCAGACAGGGCCCAGTACTTC
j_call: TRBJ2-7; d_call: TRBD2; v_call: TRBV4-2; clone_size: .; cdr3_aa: CASSQAGTSGFYEQYF; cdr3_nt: TGTGCCAGCAGCCAAGCCGGGACTAGCGGATTCTACGAGCAGTACTTC
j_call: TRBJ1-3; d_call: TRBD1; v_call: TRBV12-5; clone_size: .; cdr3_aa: CASGLHPDRVRSGNTIYF; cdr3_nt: TGTGCTAGTGGTTTACACCCAGACAGGGTCCGCTCTGGAAACACCATATATTTT
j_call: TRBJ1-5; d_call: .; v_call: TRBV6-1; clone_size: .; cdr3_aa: CASSDQGNQPQHF; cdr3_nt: TGTGCCAGCAGTGATCAGGGGAATCAGCCCCAGCATTTT
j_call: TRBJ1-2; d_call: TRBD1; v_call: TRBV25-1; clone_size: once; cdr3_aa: CASRITGGRGYTF; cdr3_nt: TGTGCCAGCAGAATTACAGGGGGTCGCGGCTACACCTTC
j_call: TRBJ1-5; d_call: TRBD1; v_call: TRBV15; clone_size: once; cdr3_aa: CATSSGTENNQPQHF; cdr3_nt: TGTGCCACCAGCAGCGGGACAGAGAACAATCAGCCCCAGCATTTT
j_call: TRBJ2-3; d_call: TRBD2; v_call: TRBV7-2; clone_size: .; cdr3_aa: CASSFLGRADTQYF; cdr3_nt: TGTGCCAGCAGCTTTCTGGGGAGGGCAGATACGCAGTATTTT
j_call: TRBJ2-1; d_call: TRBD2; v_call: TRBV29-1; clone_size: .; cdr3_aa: CSVQRGTSGNEQFF; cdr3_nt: TGCAGCGTCCAGCGAGGAACTAGCGGGAATGAGCAGTTCTTC
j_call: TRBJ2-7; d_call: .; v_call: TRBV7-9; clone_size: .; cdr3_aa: CASSLGTQTSEQYF; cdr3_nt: TGTGCCAGCAGCTTAGGGACACAGACGTCCGAGCAGTACTTC
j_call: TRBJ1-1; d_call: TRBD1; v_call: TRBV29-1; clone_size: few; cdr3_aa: CSANRGTEAFF; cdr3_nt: TGCAGCGCCAACAGGGGCACTGAAGCTTTCTTT
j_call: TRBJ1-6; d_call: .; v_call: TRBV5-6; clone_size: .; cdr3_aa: CASSNSLSSYNSPLHF; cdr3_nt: TGTGCCAGCAGCAACAGCTTAAGCTCCTATAATTCCCCCCTCCACTTT
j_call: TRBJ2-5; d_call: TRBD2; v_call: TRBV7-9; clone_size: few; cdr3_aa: CASSSSSGRAWETQYF; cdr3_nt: TGTGCCAGCAGCTCGAGTAGCGGGAGGGCCTGGGAGACCCAGTACTTC
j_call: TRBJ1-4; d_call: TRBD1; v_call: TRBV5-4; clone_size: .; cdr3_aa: CASSRGVLTGQENEKLFF; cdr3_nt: TGTGCCAGCAGCAGGGGCGTTCTTACGGGACAGGAGAATGAAAAACTGTTTTTT
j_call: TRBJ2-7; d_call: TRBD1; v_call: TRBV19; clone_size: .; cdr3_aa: CASSGQGEGRSYEQYF; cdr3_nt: TGTGCCAGTAGCGGACAGGGAGAGGGTCGGAGTTACGAGCAGTACTTC
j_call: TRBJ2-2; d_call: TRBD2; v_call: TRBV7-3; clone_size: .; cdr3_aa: CASSLSGDTGELFF; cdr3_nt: TGTGCCAGCAGCCTTAGCGGGGACACCGGGGAGCTGTTTTTT
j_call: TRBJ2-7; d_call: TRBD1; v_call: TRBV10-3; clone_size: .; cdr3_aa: CAISESRQGAGEQYF; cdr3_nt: TGTGCCATCAGTGAGTCGAGGCAGGGGGCTGGGGAGCAGTACTTC
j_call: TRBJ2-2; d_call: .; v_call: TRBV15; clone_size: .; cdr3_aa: CATSTVGAAGGELFF; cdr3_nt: TGTGCCACCAGCACCGTCGGAGCGGCTGGCGGGGAGCTGTTTTTT
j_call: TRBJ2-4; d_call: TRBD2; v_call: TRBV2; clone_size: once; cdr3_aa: CASNGGEAKNIQYF; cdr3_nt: TGTGCCAGCAACGGGGGGGAGGCCAAAAACATTCAGTACTTC
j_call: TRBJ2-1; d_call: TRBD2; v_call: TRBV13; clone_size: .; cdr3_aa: CATKRDQSYNEQFF; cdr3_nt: TGTGCCACAAAGCGGGACCAATCCTACAATGAGCAGTTCTTC
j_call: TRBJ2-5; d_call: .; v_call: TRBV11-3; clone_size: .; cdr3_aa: CASSFLGDRHMTQYF; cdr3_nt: TGTGCCAGCAGCTTTCTAGGTGACAGACACATGACCCAGTACTTC
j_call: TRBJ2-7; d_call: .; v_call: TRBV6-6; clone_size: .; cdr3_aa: CASSYSQGSDEQYF; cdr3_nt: TGTGCCAGCAGTTACTCTCAGGGTTCCGACGAGCAGTACTTC
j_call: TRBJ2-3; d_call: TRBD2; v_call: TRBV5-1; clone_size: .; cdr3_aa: CASRLAGGLADTQYF; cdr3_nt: TGCGCCAGCAGATTAGCGGGGGGGCTGGCAGATACGCAGTATTTT
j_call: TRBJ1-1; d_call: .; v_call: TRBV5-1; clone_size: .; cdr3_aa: CASSLNRETEAFF; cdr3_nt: TGCGCCAGCAGCTTAAACAGGGAAACTGAAGCTTTCTTT
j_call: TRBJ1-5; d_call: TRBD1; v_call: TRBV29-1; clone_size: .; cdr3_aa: CSVATGVGRQPQHF; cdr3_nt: TGCAGCGTTGCCACAGGGGTTGGACGGCAGCCCCAGCATTTT
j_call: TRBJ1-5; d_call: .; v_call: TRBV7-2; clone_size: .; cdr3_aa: CASSPQAGQPQHF; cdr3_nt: TGTGCCAGCAGTCCCCAGGCGGGGCAGCCCCAGCATTTT
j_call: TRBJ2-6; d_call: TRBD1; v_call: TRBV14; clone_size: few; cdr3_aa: CASSQEAVYRDRVSGANVLTF; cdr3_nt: TGTGCCAGCAGCCAAGAGGCGGTCTATCGGGACAGAGTCTCTGGGGCCAACGTCCTGACTTTC
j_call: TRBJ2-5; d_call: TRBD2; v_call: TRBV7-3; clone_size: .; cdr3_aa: CASSPNGVAGYPQYF; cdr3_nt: TGTGCCAGCAGCCCCAATGGGGTAGCGGGATATCCCCAGTACTTC
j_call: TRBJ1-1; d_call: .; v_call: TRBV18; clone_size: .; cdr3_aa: CASSLYRDMNTEAFF; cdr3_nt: TGTGCCAGCTCACTCTACAGGGACATGAACACTGAAGCTTTCTTT
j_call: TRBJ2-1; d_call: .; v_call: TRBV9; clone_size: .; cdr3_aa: CASSVATFFGEQFF; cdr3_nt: TGTGCCAGCAGCGTAGCGACATTCTTTGGTGAGCAGTTCTTC
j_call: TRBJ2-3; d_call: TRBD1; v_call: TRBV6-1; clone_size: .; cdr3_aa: CASSVRGQGARDTQYF; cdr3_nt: TGTGCCAGCAGTGTTCGAGGACAGGGGGCGCGTGATACGCAGTATTTT
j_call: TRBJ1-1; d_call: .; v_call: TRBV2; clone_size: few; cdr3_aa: CASRADRNTEAFF; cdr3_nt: TGTGCCAGCAGGGCGGACAGGAACACTGAAGCTTTCTTT
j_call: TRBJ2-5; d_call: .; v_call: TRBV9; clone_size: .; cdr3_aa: CASSVGIAAETQYF; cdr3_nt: TGTGCCAGCAGCGTAGGCATAGCGGCCGAGACCCAGTACTTC
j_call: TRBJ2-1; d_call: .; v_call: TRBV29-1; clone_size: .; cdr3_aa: CSAGDERGQFF; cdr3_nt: TGCAGCGCGGGGGACGAGAGAGGGCAGTTCTTC
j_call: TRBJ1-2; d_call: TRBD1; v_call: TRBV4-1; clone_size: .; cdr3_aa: CASSQGQGQGTVYGYTF; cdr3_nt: TGCGCCAGCAGCCAAGGTCAGGGACAGGGGACAGTCTATGGCTACACCTTC
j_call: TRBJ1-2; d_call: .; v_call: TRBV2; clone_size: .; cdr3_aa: CASAGTYGYTF; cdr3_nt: TGTGCCAGCGCCGGGACATACGGCTACACCTTC
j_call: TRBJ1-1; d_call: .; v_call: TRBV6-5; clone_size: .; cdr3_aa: CATRQSMNTEAFF; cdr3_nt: TGTGCCACCCGACAGAGCATGAACACTGAAGCTTTCTTT
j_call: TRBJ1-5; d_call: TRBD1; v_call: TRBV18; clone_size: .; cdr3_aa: CASSATGEGNQPQHF; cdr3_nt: TGTGCCAGCTCTGCGACAGGGGAGGGCAATCAGCCCCAGCATTTT
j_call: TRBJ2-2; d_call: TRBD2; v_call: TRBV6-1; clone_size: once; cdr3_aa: CASRGTSESWELFF; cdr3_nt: TGTGCCAGCAGAGGGACTAGTGAAAGTTGGGAGCTGTTTTTT
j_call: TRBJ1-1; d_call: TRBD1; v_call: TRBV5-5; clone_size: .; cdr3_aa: CASSLGTGGSEAFF; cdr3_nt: TGTGCCAGCAGCTTGGGTACAGGGGGCTCTGAAGCTTTCTTT
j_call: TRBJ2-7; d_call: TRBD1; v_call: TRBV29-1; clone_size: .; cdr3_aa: CSANTGGSSYEQYF; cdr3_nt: TGCAGCGCAAATACAGGGGGTAGCTCCTACGAGCAGTACTTC
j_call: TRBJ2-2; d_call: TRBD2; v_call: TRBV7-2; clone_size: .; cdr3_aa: CASSVPGLAGTGELFF; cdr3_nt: TGTGCCAGCAGCGTACCAGGACTAGCGGGAACCGGGGAGCTGTTTTTT
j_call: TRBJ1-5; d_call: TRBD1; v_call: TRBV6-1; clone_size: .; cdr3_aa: CASSDRDSRPQHF; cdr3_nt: TGTGCCAGCAGTGATCGGGACAGTAGGCCCCAGCATTTT
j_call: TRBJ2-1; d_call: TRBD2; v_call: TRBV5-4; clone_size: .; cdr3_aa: CASSLSGGRTYNEQFF; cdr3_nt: TGTGCCAGCAGCTTGAGCGGGGGGCGAACCTACAATGAGCAGTTCTTC
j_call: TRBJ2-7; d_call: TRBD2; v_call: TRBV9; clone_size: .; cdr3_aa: CASSVGGTSGNYEQYF; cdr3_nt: TGTGCCAGCAGCGTAGGAGGGACTAGCGGGAATTACGAGCAGTACTTC
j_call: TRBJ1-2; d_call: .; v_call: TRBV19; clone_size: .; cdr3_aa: CASSADISNYGYTF; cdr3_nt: TGTGCCAGTAGTGCGGACATCTCTAACTATGGCTACACCTTC
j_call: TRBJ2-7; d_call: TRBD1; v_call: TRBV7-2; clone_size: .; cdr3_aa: CASSLVKGQGREQYF; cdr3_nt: TGTGCCAGCAGCTTAGTCAAGGGACAGGGACGCGAGCAGTACTTC
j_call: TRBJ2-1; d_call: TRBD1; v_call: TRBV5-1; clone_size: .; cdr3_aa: CASSPTSPGQAYNEQFF; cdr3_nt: TGCGCCAGCAGCCCAACATCCCCGGGACAGGCCTACAATGAGCAGTTCTTC
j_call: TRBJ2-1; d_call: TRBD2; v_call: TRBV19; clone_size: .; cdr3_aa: CASSKMTSGSYNEQFF; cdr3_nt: TGTGCCAGTAGTAAGATGACTAGCGGTTCCTACAATGAGCAGTTCTTC
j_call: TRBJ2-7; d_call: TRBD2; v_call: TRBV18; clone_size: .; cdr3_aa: CASSLGTSGEQYF; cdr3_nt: TGTGCCAGCTCACTAGGGACTAGCGGTGAGCAGTACTTC
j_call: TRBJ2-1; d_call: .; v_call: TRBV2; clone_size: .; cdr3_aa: CASSELVDEQFF; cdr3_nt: TGTGCCAGCAGTGAACTAGTGGATGAGCAGTTCTTC
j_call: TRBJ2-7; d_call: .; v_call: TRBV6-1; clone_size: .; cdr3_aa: CASSDRYEQYF; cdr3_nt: TGTGCCAGCAGTGACAGATACGAGCAGTACTTC